This T cell receptor beta chain was observed in a study of shared clonotypes between healthy human individuals. Study context: Aged between 18 and 49, the donors were two women and a few men.

Clones were read by immunoSEQ multiplex PCR, and TCRdb kept only the in-frame ones, dropping some. The top ten hold roughly 1% of the sample, which has just over 2,000,000 clones, 85% to 95% seen once. Germline CDR1 SNHLY, CDR2 FYNNEI. The V end was cut by 5 bases, the J end by 3 bases, with 14 bases between. This CDR3 is built from 14 residues. Terminally differentiated effector memory CD45RA+ cells were excluded by CCR7 positive selection of CD45RO-negative cells. Study donors comprised healthy, HIV-negative adults devoid of recent acute infection or vaccination. The donors, all of them Caucasian adults, lived in Nashville, Tennessee. General observations from the study: Naive subsets typically showed greater estimated richness than memory subsets.

Details on this clone: Its target is not known.

The chain recombines TRBV2 with TRBJ2-7; possible D gene TRBD2, 6 bases. The sample comprised naive CD8+ T cells sorted from blood. This clonotype originated in a man younger than 30 in good health. The chain's CDR3 is CASSSGLPFYEQYF. CDR3 DNA sequence: TGTGCCAGCAGTTCGGGACTCCCATTCTACGAGCAGTACTTC.